A single T cell receptor beta chain is shown here with its context. What it binds is not known. Unmatched junction bases numbered 5, after V lost 1 base and J lost 5 bases. CDR3 length equals 14 residues. Per germline, CDR1 SGHNT and CDR2 YYREEE (reference sequence). 60 Vbeta and 13 Jbeta primers were used in PCR. Data came from immunoSEQ multiplex PCR; TCRdb stores just in-frame clones and leaves some out. This table has more than 200,000 clones, 75% to 80% appearing once. This sample is drawn from a study of cytomegalovirus exposure and HLA in healthy donors. Study-wide points: Researchers reported in a later analysis that a missense DCLRE1C variant was tied to TCR beta V- and J-gene trimming. According to a later analysis, donors in an Asian-associated ancestry cluster reportedly had fewer N-insertions than the 666-donor mean.

Sequences were obtained from PBMCs. This clonotype originated in a male donor in good health and CMV-seronegative. V gene TRBV5-4 combines with J gene TRBJ2-7; 8 bases match TRBD1. The CDR3, as DNA: TGTGCCAGCAGCTTGCAGGGGGCGAGCGACGAGCAGTACTTC. Amino acid sequence: CASSLQGASDEQYF.